Detailed here is one TCR beta chain. Its antigen is currently unknown. The sample originates from a study of beta chain features in type 1 diabetes. Overall study context: Patients looked much like healthy donors when it came to age, gender and cell yields. Study-wide results and limits: Possible PCR preference for shorter templates applied equally to patients and controls. The influence of HLA type on TCRB rearrangement stayed undetermined. In the patient group, naive, central memory and Treg TCRB repertoires seemed more alike than in the healthy donor group. All four CD4+ subsets from Type 1 diabetes patients carried moderately but significantly shorter TCRB CDR3s.

V lost 7 bases, J lost 5 bases, and 20 bases lay in between. Germline CDR1 and CDR2: ENHRY and SYGVKD. The CDR3 is made up of 15 amino acids. The sequenced template was cDNA made from the entire isolated RNA. Clones were sequenced by immunoSEQ multiplex PCR, and TCRdb holds only the in-frame ones, with some missing. Of hundreds of thousands of clones detected, approximately 14% appear once; the ten largest clones hold about 0.017%. The specimen sequenced was naive CD4+ T cells from blood. V and J are TRBV10-3 and TRBJ2-5; perhaps TRBD2 as D (6 bases). The receptor was isolated from a man aged 30 to 39 with type 1 diabetes. The CDR3 spells CAITAPGVIGETQYF. The CDR3 DNA reads TGTGCCATCACCGCACCGGGGGTGATCGGGGAGACCCAGTACTTC.